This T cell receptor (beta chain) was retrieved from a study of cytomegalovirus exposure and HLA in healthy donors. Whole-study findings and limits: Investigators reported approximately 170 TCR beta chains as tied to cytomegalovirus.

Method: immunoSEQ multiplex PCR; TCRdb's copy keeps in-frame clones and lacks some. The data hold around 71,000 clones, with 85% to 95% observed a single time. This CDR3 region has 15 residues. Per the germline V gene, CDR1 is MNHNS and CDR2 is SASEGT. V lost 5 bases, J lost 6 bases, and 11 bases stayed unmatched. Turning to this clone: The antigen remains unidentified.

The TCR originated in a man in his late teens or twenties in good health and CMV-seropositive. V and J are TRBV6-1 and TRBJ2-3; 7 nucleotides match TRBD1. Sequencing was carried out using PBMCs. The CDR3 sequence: CASSLDRAHRDTQYF. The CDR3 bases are TGTGCCAGCAGTTTAGACAGGGCCCACAGGGATACGCAGTATTTT.